This paragraph reports one TCR beta chain. This clone turned up a few times. The antigen it binds to is not known. No base-level quality is on record; no much larger clone is a single base apart. Here V drops 2 bases and J drops 0 bases, and the junction holds 5 bases not matched to any gene. In the germline V gene, CDR1 corresponds to MDHEN and CDR2 to SYDVKM. Inclusive of the bounding cysteine and phenylalanine, the CDR3 is 16 residues long. The kept DNA is CDR3 alone, 48 bases in frame from the first base. The data were obtained in a study of PD-1 blockade in classical Hodgkin lymphoma (dated by TCRdb to about 2020). For the study in its entirety: Nivolumab dosing was 3 mg/kg intravenously every 2 weeks, continuing until either disease progression or unacceptable toxicity. To define a peripheral blood immune signature of response to PD-1 blockade in classical Hodgkin lymphoma, the study combined TCR beta sequencing with CyTOF.

The sample's time point, from its label and the paper: cycle 4 day 1 (C4D1), after six to seven weeks of nivolumab. Every trial patient had relapsed following autologous stem cell transplantation, and prior brentuximab vedotin exposure was what differed among cohorts A, B and C. The trial cohort comprised a few dozen patients with relapsed/refractory classical Hodgkin lymphoma whose best overall responses were complete response, partial response or progressive disease. Single-agent nivolumab was administered to trial patients in the multi-cohort phase II CheckMate 205 trial. An independent review committee assessed best overall response by applying the 2007 International Working Group response criteria. Trial PBMCs were collected just before the start of nivolumab (C1D1) and during therapy at cycle 2 day 1 and cycle 4 day 1. Peripheral blood was collected in 8 mL Vacutainer Cell Preparation Tubes, from which PBMCs were isolated by centrifugation and then cryopreserved.

Genomic DNA was isolated using the Qiagen DNeasy kit from unsorted PBMCs as well as from negatively selected CD4+ and CD8+ fractions. TCR beta CDR3 regions were amplified by immunoSEQ multiplex PCR using primers annealing to V and J segments. A synthetic immune receptor repertoire was used to minimize amplification bias, and any residual bias was removed computationally once sequencing was done. Concerning the study's data processing: Custom Python scripts were used to quantify repertoire diversity as the Shannon entropy index. Unsorted, CD4+ and CD8+ repertoires were examined separately, except in combined analyses, for which CD4+ and CD8+ sequences were merged in silico. Clonal expansion was defined as a frequency increase of at least 2-fold after treatment compared with C1D1, and clones undetected at baseline were assigned a pseudocount of 0.5. Clones with 0 or 1 copy at C1D1 were defined as singleton clones, while clones with 2 or more copies were defined as non-singleton clones. Clones expanded in unsorted samples were labelled as CD4+, CD8+ or unknown by matching protein sequences in sorted samples from the same patient. Wilcoxon tests on paired samples were used to test changes in diversity from C1D1 to C4D1. Imported from immuneACCESS, the table was reduced by TCRdb to in-frame sequences with V and J called. These copies leave out some clones; in studies compared against another copy, an unresolved V gene accounts for under half, and the cause of the remainder is not known. For V, J and clone size, that table is used; D and trimming come from the DNA. Recorded for this sample are approximately 100,000 clones; about 83% of them occurred a single time. Jointly, the top ten make up over 15% of the sample.

What the authors observed across the whole study: Patients starting nivolumab less than 1 year after ASCT had lower diversity and were excluded from later analyses to avoid confounding by immune reconstitution. Baseline TCR diversity was reported to be lower in newly diagnosed patients than in healthy donors, and even lower in relapsed/refractory patients. The study was restricted to a single clinical trial cohort, and the causes of repertoire differences, possibly disease activity or prior therapy, were left undefined. Trial patients achieving complete response had baseline diversity similar to newly diagnosed patients, whereas partial responders and progressors had significantly lower diversity. A significant rise by C4D1 was seen in CD4+ but not CD8+ TCR diversity (p=0.0027 vs p=0.16), with the rise being most apparent in complete responders (p=0.02).

The chain is made from TRBV28 and TRBJ2-7; a stretch of 9 junction bases matches TRBD1. The specimen was peripheral blood mononuclear cells (PBMCs), collected before the fourth cycle of nivolumab. This clonotype was sampled from a human donor with classical Hodgkin lymphoma. The CDR3 sequence is CASSLGGQGLSYEQYF. The DNA reads as follows: TGTGCCAGCAGTTTAGGGGGACAGGGCCTCTCCTACGAGCAGTACTTC.